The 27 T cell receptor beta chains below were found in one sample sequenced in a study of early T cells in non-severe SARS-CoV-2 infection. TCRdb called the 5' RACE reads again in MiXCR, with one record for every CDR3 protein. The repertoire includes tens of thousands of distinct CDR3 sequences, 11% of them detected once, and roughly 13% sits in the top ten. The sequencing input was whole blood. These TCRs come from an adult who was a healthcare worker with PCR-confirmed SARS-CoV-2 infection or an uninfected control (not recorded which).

This CDR3 reads CASSLAGAGSGYGYTF. The DNA of the CDR3 is TGTGCCAGCAGCTTAGCGGGGGCAGGGTCTGGGTATGGCTACACCTTC. V usage is TRBV7-2 and J usage is TRBJ1-2, with a possible D match to TRBD1 (6 bases). CDR1 is SGHTA and CDR2 is FQGNSA in the germline V gene. The ends were cut back, 0 bases at V and 5 bases at J, with 16 bases in the middle. This CDR3 has 16 amino acids. Filled out from reference TRBV7-2 and TRBJ1-2, the complete variable domain reads GAGVSQSPSNKVTEKGKDVELRCDPISGHTALYWYRQSLGQGLEFLIYFQGNSAPDKSGLPSDRFSAERTGGSVSTLTIQRTQQEDSAVYLCASSLAGAGSGYGYTFGSGTRLTVV.

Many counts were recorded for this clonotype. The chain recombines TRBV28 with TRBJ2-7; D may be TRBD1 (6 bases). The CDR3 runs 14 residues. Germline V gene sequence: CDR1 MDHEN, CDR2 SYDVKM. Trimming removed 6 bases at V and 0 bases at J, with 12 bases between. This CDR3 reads CASRGQSNSYEQYF. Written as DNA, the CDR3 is TGTGCCAGCAGAGGACAGTCTAACTCCTACGAGCAGTACTTC. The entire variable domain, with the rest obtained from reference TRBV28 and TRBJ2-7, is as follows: DVKVTQSSRYLVKRTGEKVFLECVQDMDHENMFWYRQDPGLGLRLIYFSYDVKMKEKGDIPEGYSVSREKKERFSLILESASTNQTSMYLCASRGQSNSYEQYFGPGTRLTVT.

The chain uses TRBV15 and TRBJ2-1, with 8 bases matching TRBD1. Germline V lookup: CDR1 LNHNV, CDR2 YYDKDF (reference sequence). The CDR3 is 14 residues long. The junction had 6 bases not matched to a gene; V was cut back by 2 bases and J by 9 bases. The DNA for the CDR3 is TGTGCCACCAGCAGACGACAGGGGATGGGTGAGCAGTTCTTC. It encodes CATSRRQGMGEQFF.

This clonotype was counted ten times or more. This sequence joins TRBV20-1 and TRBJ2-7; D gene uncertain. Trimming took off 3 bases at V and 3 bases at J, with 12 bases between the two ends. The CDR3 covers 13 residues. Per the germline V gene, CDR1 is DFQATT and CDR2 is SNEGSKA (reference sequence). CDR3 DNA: TGCAGTGCTAGTGCCCAATTTGACTACGAGCAGTACTTC. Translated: CSASAQFDYEQYF.

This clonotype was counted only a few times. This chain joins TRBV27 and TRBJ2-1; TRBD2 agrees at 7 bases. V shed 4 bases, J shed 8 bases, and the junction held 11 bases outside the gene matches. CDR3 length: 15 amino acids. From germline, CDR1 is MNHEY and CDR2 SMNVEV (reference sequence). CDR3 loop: CASSWTRQLSDEQFF. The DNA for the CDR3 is TGTGCCAGCAGTTGGACTAGGCAATTATCGGATGAGCAGTTCTTC.

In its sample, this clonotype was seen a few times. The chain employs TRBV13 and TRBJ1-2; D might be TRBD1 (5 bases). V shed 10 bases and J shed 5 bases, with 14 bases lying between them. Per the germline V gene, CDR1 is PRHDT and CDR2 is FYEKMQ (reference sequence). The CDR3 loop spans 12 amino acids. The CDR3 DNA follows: TGTGCCACCGGAGACAGAATTTATGGCTACACCTTC. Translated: CATGDRIYGYTF.

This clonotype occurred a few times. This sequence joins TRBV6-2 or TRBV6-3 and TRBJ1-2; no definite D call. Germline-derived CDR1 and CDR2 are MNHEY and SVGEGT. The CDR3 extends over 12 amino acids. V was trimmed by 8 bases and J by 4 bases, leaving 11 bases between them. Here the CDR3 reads CASRKQPYGYTF. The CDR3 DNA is TGTGCCAGCCGCAAACAGCCCTATGGCTACACCTTC.

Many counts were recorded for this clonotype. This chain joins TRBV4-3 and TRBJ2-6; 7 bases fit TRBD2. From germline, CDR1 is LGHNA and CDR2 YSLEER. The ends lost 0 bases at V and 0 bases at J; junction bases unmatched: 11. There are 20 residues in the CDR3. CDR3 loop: CASSQDRAGLTLSGANVLTF. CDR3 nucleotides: TGCGCCAGCAGCCAAGATCGAGCGGGATTGACTCTCTCTGGGGCCAACGTCCTGACTTTC.

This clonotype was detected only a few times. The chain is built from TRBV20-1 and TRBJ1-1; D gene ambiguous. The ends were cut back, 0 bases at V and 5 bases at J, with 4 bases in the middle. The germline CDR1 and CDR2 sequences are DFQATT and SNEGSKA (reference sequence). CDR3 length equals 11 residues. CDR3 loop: CSARDSTEAFF. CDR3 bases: TGCAGTGCTAGAGATAGTACTGAAGCTTTCTTT.

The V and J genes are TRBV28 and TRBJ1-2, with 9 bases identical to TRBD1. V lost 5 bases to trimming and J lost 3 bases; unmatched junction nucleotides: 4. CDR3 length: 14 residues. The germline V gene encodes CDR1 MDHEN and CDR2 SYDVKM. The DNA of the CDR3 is TGTGCCAGCAGTCCTGGACAGGGGTACTATGGCTACACCTTC. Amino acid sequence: CASSPGQGYYGYTF.

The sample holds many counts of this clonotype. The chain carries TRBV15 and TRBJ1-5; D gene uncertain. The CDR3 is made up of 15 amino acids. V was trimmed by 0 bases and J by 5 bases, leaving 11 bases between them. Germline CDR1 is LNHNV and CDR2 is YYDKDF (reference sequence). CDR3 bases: TGTGCCACCAGCAGAGATCTTGGCAGCTATCAGCCCCAGCATTTT. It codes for CATSRDLGSYQPQHF.

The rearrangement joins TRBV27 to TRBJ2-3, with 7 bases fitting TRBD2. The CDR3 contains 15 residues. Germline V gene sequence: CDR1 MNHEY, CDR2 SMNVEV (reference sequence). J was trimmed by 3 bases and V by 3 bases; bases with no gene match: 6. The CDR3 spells CASSLLRERTDTQYF. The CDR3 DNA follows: TGTGCCAGCAGTTTGCTGCGGGAGAGGACAGATACGCAGTATTTT.

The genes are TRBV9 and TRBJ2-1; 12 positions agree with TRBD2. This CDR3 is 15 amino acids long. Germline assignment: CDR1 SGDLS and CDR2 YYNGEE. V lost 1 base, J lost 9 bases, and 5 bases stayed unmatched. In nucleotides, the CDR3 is TGTGCCAGCAGCGTACTAGCGGGGGGGCGAACTGAGCAGTTCTTC. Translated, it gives CASSVLAGGRTEQFF.

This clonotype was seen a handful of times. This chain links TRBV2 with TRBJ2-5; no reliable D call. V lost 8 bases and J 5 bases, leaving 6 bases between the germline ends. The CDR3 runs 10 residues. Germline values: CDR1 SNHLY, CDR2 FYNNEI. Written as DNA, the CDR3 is TGTGCCAGCCGGCAGGAGACCCAGTACTTC. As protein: CASRQETQYF.

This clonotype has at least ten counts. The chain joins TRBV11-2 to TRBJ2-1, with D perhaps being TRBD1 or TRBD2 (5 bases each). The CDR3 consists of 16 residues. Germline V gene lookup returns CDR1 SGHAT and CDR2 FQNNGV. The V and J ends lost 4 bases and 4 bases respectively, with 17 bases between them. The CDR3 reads CASSSRGGEIYNEQFF. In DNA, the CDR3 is TGTGCCAGCAGCTCCCGGGGCGGAGAAATTTACAATGAGCAGTTCTTC. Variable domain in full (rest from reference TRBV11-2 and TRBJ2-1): EAGVAQSPRYKIIEKRQSVAFWCNPISGHATLYWYQQILGQGPKLLIQFQNNGVVDDSQLPKDRFSAERLKGVDSTLKIQPAKLEDSAVYLCASSSRGGEIYNEQFFGPGTRLTVL.

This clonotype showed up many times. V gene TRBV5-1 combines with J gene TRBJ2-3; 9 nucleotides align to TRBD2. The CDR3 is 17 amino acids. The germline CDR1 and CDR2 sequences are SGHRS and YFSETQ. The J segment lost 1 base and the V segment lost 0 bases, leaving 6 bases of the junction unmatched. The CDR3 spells CASSLAWRGGRTDTQYF. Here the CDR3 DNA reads TGCGCCAGCAGCTTGGCCTGGCGGGGGGGTCGCACAGATACGCAGTATTTT.

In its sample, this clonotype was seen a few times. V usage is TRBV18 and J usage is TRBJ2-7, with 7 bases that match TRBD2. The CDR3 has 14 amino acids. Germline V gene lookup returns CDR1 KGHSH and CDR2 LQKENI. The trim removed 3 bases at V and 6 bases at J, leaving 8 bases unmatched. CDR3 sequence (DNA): TGTGCCAGCTCACCGGGGGGGGTCGGCGGCGAGCAGTACTTC. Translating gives CASSPGGVGGEQYF. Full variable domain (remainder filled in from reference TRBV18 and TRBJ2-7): NAGVMQNPRHLVRRRGQEARLRCSPMKGHSHVYWYRQLPEEGLKFMVYLQKENIIDESGMPKERFSAEFPKEGPSILRIQQVVRGDSAAYFCASSPGGVGGEQYFGPGTRLTVT.

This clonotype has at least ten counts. The CDR3 sequence is CASSLGGTGWPYNEQFF. CDR3 in DNA: TGCGCCAGCAGCTTGGGCGGGACAGGGTGGCCCTACAATGAGCAGTTCTTC. This chain links TRBV5-1 with TRBJ2-1; TRBD1 matches at 9 bases. V dropped 0 bases and J dropped 2; count of bases not matched to a gene: 6. In germline, CDR1 is SGHRS, CDR2 YFSETQ. The CDR3 is made up of 17 amino acids.

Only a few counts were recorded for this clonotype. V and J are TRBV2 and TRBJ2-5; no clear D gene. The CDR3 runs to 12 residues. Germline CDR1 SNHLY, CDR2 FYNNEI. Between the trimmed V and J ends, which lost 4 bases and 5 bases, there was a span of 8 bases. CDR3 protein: CASSVLAETQYF. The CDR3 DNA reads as TGTGCCAGCAGTGTCTTAGCCGAGACCCAGTACTTC.

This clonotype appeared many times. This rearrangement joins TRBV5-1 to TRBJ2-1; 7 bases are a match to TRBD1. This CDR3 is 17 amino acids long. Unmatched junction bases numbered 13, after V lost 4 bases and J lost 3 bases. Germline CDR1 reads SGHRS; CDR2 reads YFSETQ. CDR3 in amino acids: CASSVRQGSLGYNEQFF. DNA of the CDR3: TGCGCCAGCAGCGTCAGACAGGGATCCCTGGGCTACAATGAGCAGTTCTTC.

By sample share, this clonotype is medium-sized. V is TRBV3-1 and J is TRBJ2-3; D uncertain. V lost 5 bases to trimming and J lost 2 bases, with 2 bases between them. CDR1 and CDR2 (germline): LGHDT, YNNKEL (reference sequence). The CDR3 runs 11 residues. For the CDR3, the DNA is TGTGCCAGCAGCGACACAGATACGCAGTATTTT. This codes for CASSDTDTQYF.

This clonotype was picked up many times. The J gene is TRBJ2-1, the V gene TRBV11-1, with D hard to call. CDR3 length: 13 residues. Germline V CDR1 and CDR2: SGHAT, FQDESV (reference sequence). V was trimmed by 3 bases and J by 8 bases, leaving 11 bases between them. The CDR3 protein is CASSFEGIDEQFF. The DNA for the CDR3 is TGTGCCAGCAGCTTCGAAGGGATCGATGAGCAGTTCTTC.

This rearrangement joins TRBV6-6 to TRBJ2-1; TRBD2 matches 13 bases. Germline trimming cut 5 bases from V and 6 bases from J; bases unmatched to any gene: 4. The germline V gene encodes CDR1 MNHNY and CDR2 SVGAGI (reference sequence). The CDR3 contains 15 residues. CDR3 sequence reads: CASSIGLAGANEQFF. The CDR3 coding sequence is TGTGCCAGCAGTATCGGACTAGCGGGAGCCAATGAGCAGTTCTTC.

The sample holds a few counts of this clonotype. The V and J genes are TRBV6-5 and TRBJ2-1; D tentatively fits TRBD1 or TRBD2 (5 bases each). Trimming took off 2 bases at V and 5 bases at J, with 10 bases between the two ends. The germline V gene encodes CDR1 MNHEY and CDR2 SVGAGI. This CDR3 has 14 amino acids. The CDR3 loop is CASSYDGGNNEQFF. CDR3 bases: TGTGCCAGCAGTTACGATGGGGGAAACAATGAGCAGTTCTTC.

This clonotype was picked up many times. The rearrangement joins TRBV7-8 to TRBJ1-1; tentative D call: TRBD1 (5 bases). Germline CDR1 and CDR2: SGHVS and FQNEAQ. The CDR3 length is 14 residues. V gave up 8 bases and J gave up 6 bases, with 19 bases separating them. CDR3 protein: CASGHSQGVAEAFF. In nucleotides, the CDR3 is TGTGCCAGCGGACATAGTCAGGGAGTAGCTGAAGCTTTCTTT.

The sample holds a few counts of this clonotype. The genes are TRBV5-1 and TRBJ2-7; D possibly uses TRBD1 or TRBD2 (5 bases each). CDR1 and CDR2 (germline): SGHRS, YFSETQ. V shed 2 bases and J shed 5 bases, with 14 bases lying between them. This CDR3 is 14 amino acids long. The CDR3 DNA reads TGCGCCAGCAGCTTCCGGGGCGCTTCCAACGAGCAGTACTTC. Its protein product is CASSFRGASNEQYF.

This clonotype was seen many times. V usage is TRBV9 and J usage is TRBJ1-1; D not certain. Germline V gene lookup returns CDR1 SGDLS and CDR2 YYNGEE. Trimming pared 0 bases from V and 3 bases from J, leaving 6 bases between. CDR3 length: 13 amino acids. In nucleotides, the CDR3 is TGTGCCAGCAGCGTAGGGGTCCACACTGAAGCTTTCTTT. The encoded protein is CASSVGVHTEAFF.